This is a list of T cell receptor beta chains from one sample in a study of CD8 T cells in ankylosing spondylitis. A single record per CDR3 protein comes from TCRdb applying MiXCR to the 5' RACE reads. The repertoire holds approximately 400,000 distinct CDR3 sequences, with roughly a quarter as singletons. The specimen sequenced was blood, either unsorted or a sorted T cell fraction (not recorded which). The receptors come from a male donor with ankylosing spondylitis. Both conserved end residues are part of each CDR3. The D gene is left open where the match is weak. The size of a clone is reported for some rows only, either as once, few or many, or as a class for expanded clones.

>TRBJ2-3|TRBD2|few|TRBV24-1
CATRGTSGVTDTQYF
TGTGCCACCCGAGGAACTAGCGGGGTAACAGATACGCAGTATTTT
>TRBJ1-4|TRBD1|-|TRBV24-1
CATQGAPPKDEKLFF
TGTGCCACCCAGGGGGCTCCCCCCAAGGATGAAAAACTGTTTTTT
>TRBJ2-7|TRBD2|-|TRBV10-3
CAISSTSGRSHEQYF
TGTGCCATCAGTTCGACTAGCGGGAGGTCCCACGAGCAGTACTTC
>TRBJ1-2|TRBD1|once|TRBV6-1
CASRSPGQSYTF
TGTGCCAGCAGGTCTCCGGGACAGTCCTACACCTTC
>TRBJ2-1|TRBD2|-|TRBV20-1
CSASPVQRGSYNEQFF
TGCAGTGCTAGTCCAGTCCAGCGGGGCTCCTACAATGAGCAGTTCTTC
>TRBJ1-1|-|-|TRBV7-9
CASSSRWAFF
TGTGCCAGCAGCTCCCGATGGGCTTTCTTT
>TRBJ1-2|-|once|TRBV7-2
CASSFRSGEYGYTF
TGTGCCAGCAGTTTCCGATCAGGGGAATATGGCTACACCTTC
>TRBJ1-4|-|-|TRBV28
CASSLTPLVTNEKLFF
TGTGCCAGCAGTTTGACGCCCTTAGTGACTAATGAAAAACTGTTTTTT
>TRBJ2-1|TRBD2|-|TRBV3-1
CASSQDGASGHNEQFF
TGTGCCAGCAGCCAAGATGGCGCTAGCGGACACAATGAGCAGTTCTTC
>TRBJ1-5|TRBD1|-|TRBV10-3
CAISEGQGSNQPQHF
TGTGCCATCAGTGAGGGACAGGGGAGCAATCAGCCCCAGCATTTT
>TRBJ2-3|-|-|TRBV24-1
CATSDGGTDTQYF
TGTGCCACCAGTGATGGGGGGACAGATACGCAGTATTTT
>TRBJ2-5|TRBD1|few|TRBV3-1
CASSLGQGLKGETQYF
TGTGCCAGCAGCCTTGGACAGGGCTTGAAGGGAGAGACCCAGTACTTC
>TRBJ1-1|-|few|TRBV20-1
CSARHPFPNTEAFF
TGCAGTGCTAGACACCCTTTTCCGAACACTGAAGCTTTCTTT
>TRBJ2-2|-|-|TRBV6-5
CASSYSRYGELFF
TGTGCCAGCAGTTACTCCCGGTACGGGGAGCTGTTTTTT
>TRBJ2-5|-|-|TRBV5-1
CASSLSQAQETQYF
TGCGCCAGCAGCTTGAGCCAGGCTCAAGAGACCCAGTACTTC
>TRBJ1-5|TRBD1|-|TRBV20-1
CSARARQGHQPQHF
TGCAGTGCTAGAGCAAGACAGGGCCATCAGCCCCAGCATTTT
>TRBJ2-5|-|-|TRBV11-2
CASSRRPQETQYF
TGTGCCAGCAGCAGGAGGCCTCAAGAGACCCAGTACTTC
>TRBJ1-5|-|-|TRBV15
CATSRERQGVQPQHF
TGTGCCACCAGCAGAGAAAGGCAGGGCGTTCAGCCCCAGCATTTT
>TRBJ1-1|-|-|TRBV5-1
CASSQVSGNTEAFF
TGCGCCAGCAGCCAGGTCTCGGGGAACACTGAAGCTTTCTTT
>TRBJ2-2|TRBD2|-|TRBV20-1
CSARDRTSGGNTGELFF
TGCAGTGCTAGAGATAGGACTAGCGGGGGGAACACCGGGGAGCTGTTTTTT
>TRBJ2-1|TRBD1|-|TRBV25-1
CASSRSGTGAKAGQFF
TGTGCCAGCAGTAGATCGGGGACAGGGGCCAAAGCGGGGCAGTTCTTC
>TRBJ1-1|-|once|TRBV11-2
CASSRPPLGTEAFF
TGTGCCAGCAGCCGCCCCCCATTGGGCACTGAAGCTTTCTTT
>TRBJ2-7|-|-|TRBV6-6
CASMSTSYEQYF
TGTGCCAGCATGTCAACTTCCTACGAGCAGTACTTC
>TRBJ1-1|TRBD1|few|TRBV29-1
CSSITGVSEAFF
TGCAGCTCCATTACAGGGGTCTCTGAAGCTTTCTTT
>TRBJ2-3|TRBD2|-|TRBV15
CATSKAGGPFADTQYF
TGTGCCACCAGCAAAGCGGGAGGGCCGTTCGCAGATACGCAGTATTTT
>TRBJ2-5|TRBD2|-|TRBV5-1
CASSLDSSGEETQYF
TGCGCCAGCAGCTTGGATTCGAGCGGGGAAGAGACCCAGTACTTC
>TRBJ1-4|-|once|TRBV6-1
CASSVRPPVANEKLFF
TGTGCCAGCAGTGTCAGGCCCCCGGTGGCTAATGAAAAACTGTTTTTT
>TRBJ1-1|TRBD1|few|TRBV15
CATSRDPPGGRENTEAFF
TGTGCCACCAGCAGAGACCCCCCAGGGGGTAGGGAGAACACTGAAGCTTTCTTT
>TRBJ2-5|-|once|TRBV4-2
CASSQVAETQYF
TGTGCCAGCAGCCAAGTAGCGGAGACCCAGTACTTC
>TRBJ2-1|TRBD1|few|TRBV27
CASSLVQGASGEQFF
TGTGCCAGCAGTTTGGTACAGGGGGCGTCGGGTGAGCAGTTCTTC
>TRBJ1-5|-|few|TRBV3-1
CASSQRRSNQPQHF
TGTGCCAGCAGCCAACGCCGTAGCAATCAGCCCCAGCATTTT
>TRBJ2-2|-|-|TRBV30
CAWSVLGTGELFF
TGTGCCTGGAGTGTACTGGGAACCGGGGAGCTGTTTTTT
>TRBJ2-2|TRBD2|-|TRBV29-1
CSGGAGGPGELFF
TGCAGCGGTGGAGCGGGAGGGCCCGGGGAGCTGTTTTTT
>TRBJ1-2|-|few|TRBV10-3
CAISESLSLFGGYGYTF
TGTGCCATCAGTGAATCCTTGTCCCTCTTCGGTGGGTATGGCTACACCTTC
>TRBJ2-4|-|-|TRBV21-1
CASRGTSGKSAKNIQYF
TGTGCCAGCAGAGGGACTAGCGGGAAGTCAGCCAAAAACATTCAGTACTTC
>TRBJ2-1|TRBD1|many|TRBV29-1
CSVSGQGSEQFF
TGCAGCGTCTCGGGACAGGGTAGTGAGCAGTTCTTC
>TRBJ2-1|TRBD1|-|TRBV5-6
CASSLMTGGGYEQFF
TGTGCCAGCAGCTTGATGACAGGGGGTGGGTATGAGCAGTTCTTC
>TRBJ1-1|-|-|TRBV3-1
CASSQNAGVTEAFF
TGTGCCAGCAGCCAAAACGCAGGGGTCACTGAAGCTTTCTTT
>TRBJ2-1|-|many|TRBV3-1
CASSQGAGPTYNEQFF
TGTGCCAGCAGCCAAGGGGCGGGCCCTACCTACAATGAGCAGTTCTTC